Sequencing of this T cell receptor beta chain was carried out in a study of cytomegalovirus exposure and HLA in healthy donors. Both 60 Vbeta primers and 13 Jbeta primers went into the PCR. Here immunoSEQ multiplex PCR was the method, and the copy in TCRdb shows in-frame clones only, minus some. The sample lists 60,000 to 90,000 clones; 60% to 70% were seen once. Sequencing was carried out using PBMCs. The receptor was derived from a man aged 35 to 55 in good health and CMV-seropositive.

The CDR3 protein is CASRRTGPQETQYF. The DNA of the CDR3 is TGTGCCAGCAGGCGGACAGGGCCCCAAGAGACCCAGTACTTC. The V gene is TRBV6-1, the J gene TRBJ2-5; 8 nucleotides align to TRBD1. V lost 6 bases to trimming and J lost 1 base; unmatched junction nucleotides: 4. Germline V gene data show CDR1 as MNHNS and CDR2 as SASEGT. CDR3 length equals 14 residues.